This T cell receptor (beta chain) was found in a study of cytomegalovirus exposure and HLA in healthy donors. General study results and limits: Testing in vitro showed three CMV-associated chains specific for CMV antigens. Per published accounts, TCR beta sequences correctly predicted the HLA-A and HLA-B alleles of most subjects.

Remarks on this clone: What it recognizes is unknown.

This CDR3 spans 14 amino acids. J lost 1 base, V lost 4 bases, and 2 bases had no gene match. Germline-derived CDR1 and CDR2 are SQVTM and ANQGSEA. PCR was performed using 60 Vbeta and 13 Jbeta primers. TCRdb's table, derived via immunoSEQ multiplex PCR, lists solely in-frame clones and lacks some. The sample shows some 160,000 clones, 60% to 85% of them seen only once. Input material: PBMCs. The chain recombines TRBV29-1 with TRBJ1-5; 9 bases are a match to TRBD1. The receptor's source is a man aged 40-49 years in good health and CMV-seronegative. The CDR3 loop reads CSVGQGGSNQPQHF. CDR3 bases: TGCAGCGTTGGACAGGGGGGGAGCAATCAGCCCCAGCATTTT.